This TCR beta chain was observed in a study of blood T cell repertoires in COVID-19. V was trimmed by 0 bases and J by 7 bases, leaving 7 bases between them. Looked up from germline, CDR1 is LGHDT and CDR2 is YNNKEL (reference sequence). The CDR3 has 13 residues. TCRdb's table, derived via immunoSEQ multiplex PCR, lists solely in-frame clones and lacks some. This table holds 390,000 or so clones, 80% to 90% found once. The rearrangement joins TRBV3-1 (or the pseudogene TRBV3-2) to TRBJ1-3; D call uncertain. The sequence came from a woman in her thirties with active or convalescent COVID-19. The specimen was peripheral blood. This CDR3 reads CASSQDWANTIYF. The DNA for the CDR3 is TGTGCCAGCAGCCAAGATTGGGCGAACACCATATATTTT.